This T cell receptor (beta chain) comes out of a study of CD8+ T cells in alopecia areata (dated by TCRdb to between 2017 and 2018). Regarding the study in general: Treated patients were enrolled in an open-label pilot trial of oral tofacitinib at 5 to 10 mg twice daily for moderate-to-severe alopecia areata. RNA was obtained with the PAXgene miRNA kit for fixed scalp, the miRNeasy kit for PBMCs, and the RNeasy kit for mouse skin. Clonality in the scalp was compared among normal scalp (n=4), patchy alopecia areata scalp (n=8), and alopecia totalis/universalis scalp (n=8). Scalp tissue and sorted CD4+ and CD8+ peripheral blood T cells from patchy and totalis/universalis alopecia areata patients and from healthy controls were covered by human TCRbeta sequencing. Patients received tofacitinib for 6 to 18 months and were then followed off drug for 6 months to check for delayed response and recurrence. High-throughput TCRbeta sequencing was used to examine T cell clonal expansion in alopecia areata in both the C3H/HeJ mouse model and human patients. Biopsies were taken from tofacitinib-treated patients at baseline and again at 4 and 24 weeks into treatment, and several of those patients also had a later scalp biopsy. Amplification of TCRbeta CDR3 regions was done by immunoSEQ multiplex PCR using 35 Vbeta forward primers and 13 Jbeta reverse primers. Disease severity in treated patients was measured with the SALT score, which quantifies the percentage of affected scalp surface area.

The protocol used for the library was the immunoSEQ multiplex PCR assay. RNA was extracted from all samples and reverse transcribed into cDNA as template for TCR sequencing. First-strand cDNA was synthesized with SuperScript III using a 2:1 mix of oligo-dT and random hexamers. A synthetic immune receptor repertoire was used to assess amplification bias, and residual bias was removed computationally. For the original study's pipeline: Raw reads were preprocessed for error removal, and CDR3 was defined according to IMGT conventions as running from the conserved cysteine to phenylalanine. Clonality was computed as 1 minus the Shannon entropy, with the entropy normalized by log2 of the number of productive unique TCRs. Whether scalp clones were CD4 or CD8 was inferred by matching scalp TCRbeta sequences against CD4 and CD8 repertoires sorted from blood. What TCRdb holds here is the immuneACCESS table cut down to in-frame rearrangements. Part of the clones is not present; checked against another copy, under half of the missing clones reflect an unresolved V gene, and the others are unexplained. V, J and clone size are taken as reported in that table, and D and trimming were inferred from the DNA itself. The sample table contains some 120,000 clones; only one count was recorded for about 59% of them. The top ten hold 9% to 15% of the sample.

This clone was observed a handful of times. Its antigen is currently not known. Nothing much larger sits one base from this clone, and base qualities are not available. Per the publication, the time point label means: about 5 months on oral tofacitinib. According to the study, the label for this sample's treatment or condition signals: oral pan-JAK inhibitor, 5-10 mg twice daily. Lesional scalp punch biopsies and peripheral blood were obtained from alopecia areata patients. After PBMCs were isolated by density centrifugation and stained for CD3, CD4 and CD8, a FACSAria was used to sort CD4+ and CD8+ T cells. Here is what the overall study found, with its caveats: Compared with normal scalp, lesional scalp, particularly in alopecia totalis/universalis, had higher clonality and more expanded CD8+ clones, which suggests antigenic drive. Many expanded lesional clones were found to persist in scalp and blood during tofacitinib treatment, and relapse after treatment cessation may be partly explained by this persistence. TCR sequences shared between patients were less clear than in mice, possibly partly because of HLA diversity in the patient population. Scalp TCR repertoire analysis is complicated because resident alphabeta T cells in normal human skin are also sequenced, whereas mouse skin is dominated by gammadelta T cells. Tofacitinib significantly lowered scalp clonality and the number of expanded CD8+ clones among the top 100 scalp clones. Because the treated cohort was small and included a single nonresponder, larger studies are needed to assess links between baseline CD8+ expansion and response.

Sequences were derived from CD8+ T cells sorted from blood, sampled at week 24, from a patient treated with tofacitinib. This clonotype was obtained from a human donor with alopecia areata.

CDR3 protein: CASSVFPAGSYNEQFF. The nucleotide sequence is TGTGCCAGCAGCGTATTCCCAGCGGGGTCCTACAATGAGCAGTTCTTC. Recombination linked TRBV9 to TRBJ2-1, with 7 bases aligning to TRBD2. Clipping removes 1 base from V and 1 base from J, with 5 as the unmatched junction base count. CDR1 and CDR2, looked up from the germline V gene, are SGDLS and YYNGEE. The CDR3, cysteine through phenylalanine, is 16 amino acids long. Of the read, only the CDR3 DNA is kept; its 48 bases are in frame from base 1.